This T cell receptor beta chain was recovered during a study of vaccination and CD4 T cells after COVID-19. The germline V and J ends were trimmed by 0 bases and 2 bases, with 9 bases remaining between them. CDR3 length: 15 residues. Germline CDR1 reads MGHRA; CDR2 reads YSYEKL. The Oncomine TCR Beta short-read assay sequenced DNA from cultured CD4+ T cells. TCRdb re-called the PCR reads through MiXCR, storing one row per CDR3 protein. The sample contains roughly 4,000 distinct CDR3 sequences, around 21% of which appear only once. Comments on this clonotype: Its antigen is currently unknown.

Documented treatment: roughly ten-day PBMC culture with coronavirus spike peptide pools or control peptides (ViraFEST assay). Sequenced material: CD4+ T cells from blood, cultured in vitro. The chain uses TRBV4-1 and TRBJ2-3; D remains unclear. The clonotype originates from a human donor who had recovered from COVID-19. In DNA form, the CDR3 reads TGCGCCAGCAGCCAAGATTTGGCCCTCACAGATACGCAGTATTTT. Amino acid sequence: CASSQDLALTDTQYF.